The 4 T cell receptor beta chains in this list originate from one sample, sequenced in a study of T cells in Graves' hyperthyroidism and ophthalmopathy (dated by TCRdb to about 2019). The method was multiplex PCR. This sample was sequenced with an Illumina HiSeq 2000. TCR beta CDR3 regions were amplified from RNA transcripts. A first-round RT-PCR of the TCR CDR3 used the HTBI primer set with the Qiagen OneStep RT-PCR kit. The raw public data were reprocessed by TCRdb itself: fastp quality trimming at Q25, MiXCR clonotype calling, in-frame beta chains only. Merged by CDR3 protein, the rows form single entries marked with the most common genes and DNA. The sample data list about 540,000 distinct CDR3 sequences, and approximately 44% of these were observed just once. The ten largest clones add up to around 8% of the sample. Sequences were obtained from peripheral blood or thyroid tissue (not recorded which). The source of these receptors is a woman under 30 with Graves' hyperthyroidism.

About this clonotype itself: A much bigger clone sits one base away, suggesting this may be a read error. The CDR3 DNA reads as TGTGCCAGCAGTGGGGGGTACACTGAAGCTTTCTTT. Translated, it gives CASSGGYTEAFF. The chain uses TRBV6-1 and TRBJ1-1; weak D call: TRBD1 (5 bases). The CDR3 is made up of 12 amino acids. Germline V CDR1 and CDR2: MNHNS, SASEGT. V lost 4 bases, J lost 3 bases, and 6 bases lay in between.

Many counts were recorded for this clonotype. This sequence joins TRBV27 and TRBJ2-7, with D tentatively TRBD1 or TRBD2 (6 bases each). Germline V CDR1 and CDR2: MNHEY, SMNVEV (reference sequence). The V end lost 1 base, the J end lost 5 bases, and 12 bases lay between the germline ends. This CDR3 spans 14 amino acids. This CDR3 is CASSLFGGVDEQYF. The DNA for the CDR3 is TGTGCCAGCAGTTTATTCGGGGGCGTCGACGAGCAGTACTTC.

The rearrangement links TRBV3-1 to TRBJ2-5, with D possibly being TRBD2 (5 bases). Trimming shortened V by 2 bases and J by 10 bases, and 8 bases separated the two germline ends. The CDR3 is 11 amino acids. The V gene's germline CDR1 is LGHDT and CDR2 YNNKEL (reference sequence). In DNA form, the CDR3 reads TGTGCCAGCAGCCAATTGGGGAGCCAGTACTTC. This gives the protein CASSQLGSQYF.

This clonotype has a count of ten or more. The CDR3 here is CASSVGHLGSGNTIYF. The CDR3 bases are TGTGCCAGCAGCGTTGGACACCTGGGTTCTGGAAACACCATATATTTT. The chain employs TRBV5-4 and TRBJ1-3; D possibly corresponds to TRBD1 (5 bases). There are 16 residues in the CDR3. In germline, CDR1 is SGHNT, CDR2 YYREEE (reference sequence). Trimming left V 4 bases short and J 1 base short, with 15 bases between.